The next 30 T cell receptor beta chains were all read from a single sample in a study of shared clonotypes between healthy human individuals. Measured with immunoSEQ multiplex PCR; TCRdb has only the in-frame clones, and not every one. The top ten clones hold 0.13% of a sample with around 2,000,000 clones, 85% to 95% of them seen once. Sequences were obtained from naive CD4+ T cells sorted from blood. Indicated subset: CD45RA+ positively selected. The receptors originated from a man between 18 and 29 years old in good health.

In DNA form, the CDR3 reads TGCAGTGGCCTAGCCTACAATGAGCAGTTCTTC. Amino acid sequence: CSGLAYNEQFF. The chain carries TRBV20-1 and TRBJ2-1; D is uncertain. Germline CDR1 DFQATT, CDR2 SNEGSKA (reference sequence). The CDR3 runs 11 residues. Trimming took 7 bases from V and 2 from J, leaving 6 bases between them.

This chain connects TRBV5-1 to TRBJ2-3; a weak D match, TRBD1 (6 bases). Germline V gives CDR1 SGHRS, CDR2 YFSETQ. V lost 2 bases and J 0 bases, leaving 13 bases between the germline ends. This CDR3 comprises 16 residues. DNA of the CDR3: TGCGCCAGCAGCTTACCGACAGGATCGAGCACAGATACGCAGTATTTT. Amino acid sequence: CASSLPTGSSTDTQYF.

The chain is built from TRBV28 and TRBJ1-2; the match to TRBD1 covers 11 bases. The ends lost 5 bases at V and 8 bases at J; junction bases unmatched: 10. CDR1 MDHEN and CDR2 SYDVKM come from the germline V gene. This CDR3 is 15 amino acids long. CDR3 nucleotide sequence: TGTGCCAGCAGTAACCCTGGGACAGGGGGTGGGGGCTACACCTTC. Its translation is CASSNPGTGGGGYTF.

The gene calls are TRBV7-2 and TRBJ2-7; D is unclear. The CDR3 consists of 12 residues. In germline, CDR1 is SGHTA, CDR2 FQGNSA. V shed 3 bases and J shed 6 bases, with 9 bases lying between them. In nucleotides, the CDR3 is TGTGCCAGCAGCTTCCTCGGGTTCGAGCAGTACTTC. It yields the protein CASSFLGFEQYF. Supplemented by reference TRBV7-2 and TRBJ2-7, the full variable domain reads GAGVSQSPSNKVTEKGKDVELRCDPISGHTALYWYRQSLGQGLEFLIYFQGNSAPDKSGLPSDRFSAERTGGSVSTLTIQRTQQEDSAVYLCASSFLGFEQYFGPGTRLTVT.

The chain recombines TRBV18 with TRBJ2-1, with 10 bases that match TRBD2. V shed 3 bases, J shed 9 bases, and the junction held 8 bases outside the gene matches. CDR3 length equals 15 residues. Germline CDR1 KGHSH, CDR2 LQKENI. CDR3 nucleotides: TGTGCCAGCTCACCGCTAGCGGGAGCTGTGGCTGAGCAGTTCTTC. It encodes CASSPLAGAVAEQFF.

This clone was detected only once. This chain uses TRBV7-9 with TRBJ1-4, with D unresolved. Germline loops: CDR1 SEHNR, CDR2 FQNEAQ (reference sequence). This CDR3 has 16 amino acids. Trimming left V 2 bases short and J 8 bases short, with 18 bases between. Here the CDR3 DNA reads TGTGCCAGCAGCTTACAGAGAGGAGAAGGGAGGGAAAAACTGTTTTTT. As protein: CASSLQRGEGREKLFF.

This clone was counted once. At the DNA level, this CDR3 is encoded by other sequences in the same sample as well. The rearrangement joins TRBV6-5 to TRBJ1-5; no clear D. CDR1 is MNHEY and CDR2 is SVGAGI in the germline V gene. The CDR3 totals 13 residues. Trimming removed 2 bases at V and 2 bases at J, with 4 bases between. The CDR3 reads CASSYRGNQPQHF. CDR3 coding DNA: TGTGCCAGCAGTTACAGGGGCAATCAGCCCCAGCATTTT.

The chain is built from TRBV6-5 and TRBJ2-1, with 7 bases aligning to TRBD2. This CDR3 has 16 residues. Germline values: CDR1 MNHEY, CDR2 SVGAGI. V gave up 2 bases and J gave up 4 bases; unmatched junction bases: 8. The CDR3 loop is CASSYGSSGPYNEQFF. Written as DNA, the CDR3 is TGTGCCAGCAGTTACGGAAGTAGCGGGCCGTACAATGAGCAGTTCTTC.

J is TRBJ1-2 and V is TRBV10-3, with 7 bases matching TRBD1. The germline V gene has CDR1 ENHRY and CDR2 SYGVKD. With 4 bases clipped from V and 3 bases from J, the junction kept 8 bases outside the gene matches. The CDR3 totals 15 residues. The CDR3 bases are TGTGCCATCAGTGGCCGGGACAGACTCCACTATGGCTACACCTTC. Translating gives CAISGRDRLHYGYTF.

The chain has TRBV6-5 and TRBJ2-7; maybe TRBD2 (5 bases). Germline CDR1 reads MNHEY; CDR2 reads SVGAGI. This CDR3 spans 13 amino acids. V was cut by 6 bases and J by 0 bases, with 9 bases left in between. CDR3: CASSLGLSYEQYF. The DNA of the CDR3 is TGTGCCAGCAGCCTCGGACTCTCCTACGAGCAGTACTTC.

J is TRBJ2-7 and V is TRBV5-8, with TRBD1 matching over 9 bases. The CDR3 sequence is 15 residues long. Germline assignment: CDR1 SGHTS and CDR2 YDEGEE. The trim removed 4 bases at V and 2 bases at J, leaving 7 bases unmatched. CDR3 nucleotides: TGTGCCAGCAGCCCCCCGACAGGGGGACCCTACGAGCAGTACTTC. Translating it yields CASSPPTGGPYEQYF.

The rearrangement uses TRBV11-2 and TRBJ1-4; D call uncertain. The V gene lost 7 bases and the J gene lost 3 bases, with 9 bases spanning the gap. The germline V gene encodes CDR1 SGHAT and CDR2 FQNNGV. The CDR3 has 13 amino acids. The chain's CDR3 is CASTSGPNEKLFF. The CDR3 nucleotides are TGTGCCAGCACATCAGGACCTAATGAAAAACTGTTTTTT.

The J gene is TRBJ2-1, the V gene TRBV6-5; 9 bases are shared with TRBD1. With V trimmed by 8 bases and J by 7 bases, 6 bases remained unmatched. Germline values: CDR1 MNHEY, CDR2 SVGAGI. The CDR3 extends over 13 amino acids. Written as DNA, the CDR3 is TGTGCCAGCCTCCCGGGACAGGGAAATGAGCAGTTCTTC. This encodes CASLPGQGNEQFF.

In DNA form, the CDR3 reads TGTGCCAGCAGCTTGGCGCGGGGACAGGCCCCGGAGAACACCGGGGAGCTGTTTTTT. Protein product: CASSLARGQAPENTGELFF. This chain links TRBV5-4 with TRBJ2-2, with TRBD1 identical over 8 bases. Germline-derived CDR1 and CDR2 are SGHNT and YYREEE (reference sequence). V dropped 0 bases and J dropped 1; count of bases not matched to a gene: 11. The CDR3 has 19 residues.

The rearrangement joins TRBV6-1 to TRBJ2-7; no clear D gene. Trimming took 11 bases from V and 0 from J, leaving 8 bases between them. Germline CDR1 and CDR2: MNHNS and SASEGT. The CDR3 runs 11 residues. This CDR3 is CAAASSYEQYF. CDR3 coding DNA: TGTGCCGCCGCAAGCTCCTACGAGCAGTACTTC.

This chain joins TRBV10-3 and TRBJ2-2, with a weak D call TRBD1 (6 bases). There are 15 residues in the CDR3. Germline V gene data show CDR1 as ENHRY and CDR2 as SYGVKD. Trimming took 4 bases from V and 1 from J, leaving 10 bases between them. CDR3 in amino acids: CAISGPGQNTGELFF. In DNA form, the CDR3 reads TGTGCCATCAGTGGACCGGGACAGAACACCGGGGAGCTGTTTTTT.

The rearrangement links TRBV10-3 to TRBJ2-4, with D unresolved. The germline V gene has CDR1 ENHRY and CDR2 SYGVKD. The CDR3 sequence is 12 residues long. V lost 6 bases to trimming and J lost 5 bases, with 8 bases between them. The CDR3 DNA is TGTGCCATCAGCGGCAGTCAAAACATTCAGTACTTC. Protein product: CAISGSQNIQYF.

This clone was counted a single time. The rearrangement links TRBV6-1 to TRBJ1-2; 7 bases line up with TRBD1. CDR1 MNHNS and CDR2 SASEGT come from the germline V gene. Trimming at V came to 5 bases and at J to 6 bases, leaving 9 bases not matched to a gene. This CDR3 comprises 14 residues. CDR3: CASSPRQGPNGYTF. In DNA, the CDR3 is TGTGCCAGCAGTCCGCGACAGGGACCGAATGGCTACACCTTC.

J is TRBJ1-2 and V is TRBV30; the D is unclear. The ends were cut back, 5 bases at V and 4 bases at J, with 17 bases in the middle. Germline V lookup: CDR1 GTSNPN, CDR2 SVGIG (reference sequence). The CDR3 has 14 residues. CDR3 region: CAWEDSGQTYGYTF. The CDR3 nucleotides are TGTGCCTGGGAGGATTCGGGCCAAACCTATGGCTACACCTTC.

Comment on this clone: Just one base apart from a much larger clone, this may be a read error. Other DNA sequences from this sample encode an identical CDR3 as well. The chain employs TRBV28 and TRBJ1-6, with 7 nucleotides matching TRBD1. The germline CDR1 and CDR2 sequences are MDHEN and SYDVKM. The CDR3 length is 15 residues. The CDR3 reads CASSPGDRDNSPLHF. CDR3 nucleotide sequence: TGCGCCAGCAGCCCCGGCGACAGGGATAATTCACCCCTCCACTTT.

V usage is TRBV30 and J usage is TRBJ1-4; D is possibly TRBD1 (6 bases). V was pared by 2 bases and J by 4 bases, with 14 bases between. CDR3 size: 15 residues. Germline V gene data show CDR1 as GTSNPN and CDR2 as SVGIG (reference sequence). The CDR3: CAWSMGAVGNEKLFF. In DNA, the CDR3 is TGTGCCTGGAGTATGGGGGCAGTGGGTAATGAAAAACTGTTTTTT. Full variable domain (outside the CDR3, taken from reference TRBV30 and TRBJ1-4): SQTIHQWPATLVQPVGSPLSLECTVEGTSNPNLYWYRQAAGRGLQLLFYSVGIGQISSEVPQNLSASRPQDRQFILSSKKLLLSDSGFYLCAWSMGAVGNEKLFFGSGTQLSVL.

Worth noting for this clone: Additional DNA sequences in this sample encode the identical CDR3. The chain recombines TRBV20-1 with TRBJ2-1; D uncertain. Trimming left V 6 bases short and J 7 bases short, with 7 bases between. CDR3 size: 10 residues. Germline lookup yields CDR1 DFQATT and CDR2 SNEGSKA (reference sequence). The CDR3 DNA reads TGCAGTGCCCTCGGGAATGAGCAGTTCTTC. This sequence encodes CSALGNEQFF.

The chain employs TRBV30 and TRBJ1-2; 7 bases map to TRBD1. Germline CDR1 GTSNPN, CDR2 SVGIG (reference sequence). This CDR3 spans 13 amino acids. V was pared by 0 bases and J by 7 bases, with 5 bases of the junction left unmatched. CDR3 DNA sequence: TGTGCCTGGAGTGTTAGCCCAGGGGGTGGCTACACCTTC. Amino acids: CAWSVSPGGGYTF.

The genes are TRBV7-2 and TRBJ1-2; possible D gene TRBD1, 6 bases. V was clipped by 4 bases and J by 8 bases, with 17 bases between them. This CDR3 has 14 amino acids. Germline V gene data show CDR1 as SGHTA and CDR2 as FQGNSA. CDR3 protein: CASSSYREGIGYTF. Written as DNA, the CDR3 is TGTGCCAGCAGCTCCTACAGGGAGGGGATAGGCTACACCTTC.

The V gene is TRBV6-1, the J gene TRBJ1-5; D uncertain. This CDR3 has 16 residues. With 0 bases removed from V and 7 bases from J, the gap between germline ends came to 16 bases. Germline V gene data show CDR1 as MNHNS and CDR2 as SASEGT. CDR3 sequence: CASSEAQWQFGQPQHF. The CDR3 DNA is TGTGCCAGCAGTGAAGCGCAATGGCAGTTCGGGCAGCCCCAGCATTTT.

This chain connects TRBV5-4 to TRBJ1-1; possibly TRBD1 for D (5 bases). Germline-derived CDR1 and CDR2 are SGHNT and YYREEE (reference sequence). The CDR3 contains 14 residues. With 0 bases removed from V and 5 bases from J, the gap between germline ends came to 11 bases. DNA of the CDR3: TGTGCCAGCAGCTTGGGACAGCGAGGGACTGAAGCTTTCTTT. As protein: CASSLGQRGTEAFF.

This chain joins TRBV30 and TRBJ2-2, with D hard to call. CDR3 length: 14 amino acids. Germline V gives CDR1 GTSNPN, CDR2 SVGIG (reference sequence). V was clipped by 8 bases and J by 4 bases, with 17 bases between them. This CDR3 is CARNIDLFTGELFF. CDR3 nucleotides: TGTGCCCGGAATATAGACTTATTCACCGGGGAGCTGTTTTTT.

DNA for the CDR3: TGTGCCTGGGTCAGTTTGGGGAAGACAGATACGCAGTATTTT. It yields the protein CAWVSLGKTDTQYF. The gene calls are TRBV30 and TRBJ2-3; D call uncertain. In germline, CDR1 is GTSNPN, CDR2 SVGIG (reference sequence). This CDR3 spans 14 amino acids. The ends were cut back, 5 bases at V and 3 bases at J, with 15 bases in the middle.

In this sample, this clone turned up many times. The chain recombines TRBV4-1 with TRBJ1-5; D is unclear. Trimming pared 4 bases from V and 5 bases from J, leaving 12 bases between. Germline V lookup: CDR1 MGHRA, CDR2 YSYEKL. The CDR3 length is 14 residues. DNA for the CDR3: TGCGCCAGCAGCCCGCTCTCGTTGGATCAGCCCCAGCATTTT. It encodes CASSPLSLDQPQHF.

This rearrangement joins TRBV29-1 to TRBJ2-1; tentatively, D is TRBD1 (6 bases). Germline V gene data show CDR1 as SQVTM and CDR2 as ANQGSEA. This CDR3 has 15 residues. V was pared by 6 bases and J by 3 bases, with 18 bases between. Here the CDR3 reads CSVDNDRTIYNEQFF. The DNA of the CDR3 is TGCAGCGTGGATAACGACAGGACAATCTACAATGAGCAGTTCTTC.